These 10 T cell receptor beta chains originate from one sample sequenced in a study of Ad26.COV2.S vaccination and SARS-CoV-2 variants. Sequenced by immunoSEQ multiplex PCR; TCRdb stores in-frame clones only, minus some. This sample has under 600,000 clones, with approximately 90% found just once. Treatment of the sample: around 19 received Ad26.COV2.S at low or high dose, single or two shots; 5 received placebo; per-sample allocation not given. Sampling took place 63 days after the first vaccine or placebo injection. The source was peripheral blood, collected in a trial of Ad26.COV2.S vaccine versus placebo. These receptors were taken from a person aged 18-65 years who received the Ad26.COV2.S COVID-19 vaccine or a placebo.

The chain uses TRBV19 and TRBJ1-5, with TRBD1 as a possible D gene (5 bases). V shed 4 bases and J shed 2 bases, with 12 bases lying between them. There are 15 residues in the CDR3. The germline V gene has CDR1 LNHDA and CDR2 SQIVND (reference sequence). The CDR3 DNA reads TGTGCCAGTAGTACGGACTTGGGGGGCAATCAGCCCCAGCATTTT. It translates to CASSTDLGGNQPQHF.

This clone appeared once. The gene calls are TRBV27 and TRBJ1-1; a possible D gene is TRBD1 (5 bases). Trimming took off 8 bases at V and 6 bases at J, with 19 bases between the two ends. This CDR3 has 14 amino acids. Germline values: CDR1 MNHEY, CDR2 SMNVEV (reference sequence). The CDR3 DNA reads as TGTGCCAGCGGTAGAGGGTACGGGGCCGCTGAAGCTTTCTTT. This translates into CASGRGYGAAEAFF.

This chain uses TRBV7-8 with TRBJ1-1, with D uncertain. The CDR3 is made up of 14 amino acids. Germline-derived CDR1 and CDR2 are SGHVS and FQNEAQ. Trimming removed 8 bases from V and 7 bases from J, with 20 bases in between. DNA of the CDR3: TGTGCCAGCCTTCGTTCGACCCCGTCCCGTGAAGCTTTCTTT. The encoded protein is CASLRSTPSREAFF. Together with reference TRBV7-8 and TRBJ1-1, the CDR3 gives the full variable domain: GAGVSQSPRYKVAKRGQDVALRCDPISGHVSLFWYQQALGQGPEFLTYFQNEAQLDKSGLPSDRFFAERPEGSVSTLKIQRTQQEDSAVYLCASLRSTPSREAFFGQGTRLTVV.

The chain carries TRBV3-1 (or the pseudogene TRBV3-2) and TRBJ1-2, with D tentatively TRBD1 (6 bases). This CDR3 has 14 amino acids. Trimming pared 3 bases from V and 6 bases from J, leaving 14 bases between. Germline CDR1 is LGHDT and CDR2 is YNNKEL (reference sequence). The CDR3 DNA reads TGTGCCAGCAGCCAGCCACAGGGACGGCATGGCTACACCTTC. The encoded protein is CASSQPQGRHGYTF.

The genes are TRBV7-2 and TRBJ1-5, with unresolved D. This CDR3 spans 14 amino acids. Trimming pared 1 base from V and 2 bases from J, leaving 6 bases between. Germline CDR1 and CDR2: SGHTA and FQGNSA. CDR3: CASSLVDGNQPQHF. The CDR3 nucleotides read TGTGCCAGCAGCTTAGTTGACGGCAATCAGCCCCAGCATTTT.

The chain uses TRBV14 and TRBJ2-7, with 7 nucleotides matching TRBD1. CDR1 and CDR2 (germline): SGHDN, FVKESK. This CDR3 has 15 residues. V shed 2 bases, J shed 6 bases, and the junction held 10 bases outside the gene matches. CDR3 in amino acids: CASSQLPGQLAEQYF. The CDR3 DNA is TGTGCCAGCAGCCAACTCCCGGGACAGCTCGCCGAGCAGTACTTC.

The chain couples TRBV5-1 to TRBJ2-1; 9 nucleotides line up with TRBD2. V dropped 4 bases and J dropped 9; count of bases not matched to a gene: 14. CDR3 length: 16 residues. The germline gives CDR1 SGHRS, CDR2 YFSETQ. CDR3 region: CASSPAPAGGLGEQFF. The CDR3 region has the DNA TGCGCCAGCAGCCCTGCCCCGGCGGGGGGGCTTGGTGAGCAGTTCTTC. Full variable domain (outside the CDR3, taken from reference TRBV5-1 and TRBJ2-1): KAGVTQTPRYLIKTRGQQVTLSCSPISGHRSVSWYQQTPGQGLQFLFEYFSETQRNKGNFPGRFSGRQFSNSRSEMNVSTLELGDSALYLCASSPAPAGGLGEQFFGPGTRLTVL.

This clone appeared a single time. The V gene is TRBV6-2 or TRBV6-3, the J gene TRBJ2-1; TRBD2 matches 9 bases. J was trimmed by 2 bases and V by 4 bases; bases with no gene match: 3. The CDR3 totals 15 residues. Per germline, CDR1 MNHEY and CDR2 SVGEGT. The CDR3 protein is CASSFSGSAYNEQFF. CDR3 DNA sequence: TGTGCCAGCAGTTTTAGCGGGAGTGCCTACAATGAGCAGTTCTTC.

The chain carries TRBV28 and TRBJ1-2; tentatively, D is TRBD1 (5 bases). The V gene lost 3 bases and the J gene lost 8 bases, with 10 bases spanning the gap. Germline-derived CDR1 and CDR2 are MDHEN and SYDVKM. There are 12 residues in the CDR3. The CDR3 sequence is CASSLAGLGYTF. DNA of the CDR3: TGTGCCAGCAGTTTGGCAGGGTTGGGCTACACCTTC.

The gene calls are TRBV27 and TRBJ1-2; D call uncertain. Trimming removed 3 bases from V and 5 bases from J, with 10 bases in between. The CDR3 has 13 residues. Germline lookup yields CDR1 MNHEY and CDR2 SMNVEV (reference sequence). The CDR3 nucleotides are TGTGCCAGCAGTTTGGGAGACAAATATGGCTACACCTTC. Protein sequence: CASSLGDKYGYTF.